These T cell receptor beta chains were read from a single sample in a study of cytomegalovirus exposure and HLA in healthy donors. Using immunoSEQ multiplex PCR, the repertoire was profiled, and TCRdb retains in-frame clones only, with some absent. The sample lists about 64,000 clones, under 85% occurring once. The sequenced material came from PBMCs. All receptors derive from a male donor in good health and CMV-seropositive. Both conserved end residues are trimmed from each CDR3.

TRBJ2-7,TRBV6-1,13,ASKLGVTLSYEQY
.,TRBV25-1,13,ASSEWAGQTYEQY
TRBJ2-7,TRBV30,12,AWSRRTGDYEQY
TRBJ1-1,TRBV19,13,ASSRGAGLIAEAF
TRBJ2-1,TRBV6-5,13,ASSSHLQRSDEQF
TRBJ2-1,TRBV5-6,13,ASSRRGAERNEQF
TRBJ2-1,TRBV7-3,12,ASSGQGAGYEQF
TRBJ2-7,TRBV5-8,14,ASSPPDREFPYEQY
TRBJ2-3,TRBV4-2,15,ASSQERGLASTDTQY
TRBJ1-1,TRBV29-1,14,SEITIPYTGNTEAF
TRBJ2-7,TRBV29-1,9,SVEIHYEQY
TRBJ2-1,TRBV27,9,ASSSGNEQF
TRBJ2-6,TRBV7-9,15,ASSFRDRVTGANVLT
TRBJ2-2,TRBV2,13,ASQGGGSSTGELF
TRBJ2-3,TRBV11-3,15,ASSSRDRGPPLDTQY
TRBJ1-6,TRBV5-1,13,ASSLTGGNDSPLH
TRBJ2-7,TRBV11-3,13,ASSRGSGATYEQY
TRBJ2-1,TRBV9,13,ASSVEGGQWNEQF
TRBJ1-1,TRBV27,13,ASRSGQGGGTEAF
TRBJ2-3,TRBV30,15,AWGPRSGVKFPDTQY
TRBJ1-2,TRBV29-1,10,SVEGSRGGYT
TRBJ2-2,TRBV7-6,14,ASSLGLAANTGELF
TRBJ2-5,TRBV30,12,AWSVQAREETQY
TRBJ2-3,TRBV9,13,ASSVSGGYTDTQY
TRBJ1-4,TRBV4-2,14,ASSRYSGQDPEKLF
TRBJ1-1,TRBV28,13,ASSFLDRVNTEAF
TRBJ1-1,TRBV9,14,ASSAGEVGVDTEAF
TRBJ2-7,TRBV6-1,14,ASSEIPGQGSYEQY
TRBJ2-1,TRBV2,8,ASSRNEQF
TRBJ1-1,TRBV27,10,ASIQGIGEAF
TRBJ2-1,TRBV7-6,15,ASSLEARQGANNEQF
TRBJ2-1,TRBV2,15,ASSEGLAGLFYNEQF
TRBJ2-3,TRBV6-4,12,ASSGQGDTDTQY
TRBJ2-7,TRBV7-2,12,ARSAGTGDYEQY
TRBJ2-4,TRBV30,14,AWSVFGGGSKNIQY
TRBJ1-2,TRBV10-3,11,AISEGQNYGYT
TRBJ1-2,TRBV28,13,ASGILMGANYGYT